This T cell receptor beta chain is from a study of shared clonotypes between healthy human individuals. V was trimmed by 2 bases and J by 0 bases, leaving 10 bases between them. This CDR3 spans 15 amino acids. Per germline, CDR1 MDHEN and CDR2 SYDVKM. For this clone: The antigen remains undetermined.

For each subset, genomic DNA was distributed in equal portions over several immunoSEQ plates. The table came from immunoSEQ multiplex PCR; TCRdb's copy has only in-frame clones and leaves some out. The table includes approximately 2.5 million clones, roughly nine tenths detected once. Study results and limitations: Naive subsets usually exceeded memory subsets in estimated richness.

Sequencing was carried out using naive CD4+ T cells sorted from blood. Subset in this sample: CD45RA+ positively selected. The TCR comes from a man aged 18 to 30 in good health. This sequence joins TRBV28 and TRBJ1-1, with TRBD1 as a possible D gene (6 bases). The CDR3 DNA follows: TGTGCCAGCAGTTTAGGGACATTAATGAACACTGAAGCTTTCTTT. Encoded protein: CASSLGTLMNTEAFF. The complete variable domain, with remaining parts taken from reference TRBV28 and TRBJ1-1, reads DVKVTQSSRYLVKRTGEKVFLECVQDMDHENMFWYRQDPGLGLRLIYFSYDVKMKEKGDIPEGYSVSREKKERFSLILESASTNQTSMYLCASSLGTLMNTEAFFGQGTRLTVV.